The 11 T cell receptor beta chains below were found in one sample sequenced in a study of blood T cell repertoires in COVID-19. The repertoire was sequenced with immunoSEQ multiplex PCR; TCRdb's copy has only in-frame clones and lacks some. The data contain roughly 89,000 clones, more than 80% of them singletons. The source material was peripheral blood. Receptors originate from a woman of 80 years or more with acute or convalescent COVID-19.

This clone was seen a handful of times. This chain joins TRBV27 and TRBJ1-6; a weak D match, TRBD1 (6 bases). Germline V gene lookup returns CDR1 MNHEY and CDR2 SMNVEV (reference sequence). The CDR3 loop spans 16 amino acids. V shed 4 bases and J shed 7 bases, with 17 bases lying between them. CDR3 amino acids: CASSSVAGVGNSPLHF. The CDR3 coding sequence is TGTGCCAGCAGTTCAGTTGCAGGGGTAGGCAATTCACCCCTCCACTTT.

The chain has TRBV29-1 and TRBJ1-1; D is perhaps TRBD1 (6 bases). CDR3 size: 14 residues. The germline V gene encodes CDR1 SQVTM and CDR2 ANQGSEA. The CDR3 protein is CSVTTGSLNTEAFF. CDR3 coding DNA: TGCAGTGTGACTACAGGGTCTCTGAACACTGAAGCTTTCTTT.

The V call is TRBV3-1 (or the pseudogene TRBV3-2), the J call TRBJ2-5; 10 bases map to TRBD2. The CDR3 sequence is 15 residues long. Germline V gene sequence: CDR1 LGHDT, CDR2 YNNKEL (reference sequence). Trimming took 4 bases from V and 4 from J; bases not matched to a gene: 6. This chain's CDR3 is CASSPGLARRETQYF. The CDR3 nucleotides are TGTGCCAGCAGCCCGGGACTAGCGCGGCGAGAGACCCAGTACTTC.

The rearrangement links TRBV10-3 to TRBJ1-6, with D perhaps matching TRBD1 (6 bases). Trimming stripped 2 bases from V and 10 bases from J, with 18 bases between. Germline V gives CDR1 ENHRY, CDR2 SYGVKD. CDR3 size: 16 residues. As DNA, the CDR3 is TGTGCCATCAGTGAGAACAGGGTTGGGAATGGATCACCCCTCCACTTT. It yields the protein CAISENRVGNGSPLHF.

The rearrangement links TRBV19 to TRBJ1-5; TRBD1 aligns across 10 bases. V shed 10 bases, J shed 3 bases, and the junction held 9 bases outside the gene matches. The germline CDR1 and CDR2 sequences are LNHDA and SQIVND (reference sequence). This CDR3 spans 15 amino acids. For the CDR3, the DNA is TGTGCCACCCGAGGGAGACAGGGGGCCAATCAGCCCCAGCATTTT. Encoded protein: CATRGRQGANQPQHF.

This clone was seen a few times. The V and J genes are TRBV19 and TRBJ1-3; TRBD1 is a possible D gene (5 bases). The CDR3 has 14 residues. The germline CDR1 and CDR2 sequences are LNHDA and SQIVND (reference sequence). V was trimmed by 0 bases and J by 2 bases, leaving 5 bases between them. CDR3 DNA: TGTGCCAGTAGTATAGAAGGGGCTGGAAACACCATATATTTT. It specifies CASSIEGAGNTIYF.

J is TRBJ1-2 and V is TRBV11-2, with 10 positions matching TRBD1. Looked up from germline, CDR1 is SGHAT and CDR2 is FQNNGV. The V gene end was trimmed by 2 bases and the J gene end by 8 bases; junction bases not matched to a gene: 11. The CDR3 is 16 amino acids. CDR3 sequence reads: CASSLSVTGGVRGYTF. The CDR3 DNA reads as TGTGCCAGCAGCTTATCGGTGACAGGGGGCGTGAGAGGCTACACCTTC.

The chain's CDR3 is CASSLGSDSLKAFF. CDR3 in DNA: TGTGCCAGCTCACTCGGGTCGGACAGCTTAAAAGCTTTCTTT. This chain joins TRBV18 and TRBJ1-1; perhaps TRBD1 as D (6 bases). The length of the CDR3 is 14 residues. Germline CDR1 reads KGHSH; CDR2 reads LQKENI. V was clipped by 4 bases and J by 9 bases, with 18 bases between them.

The rearrangement links TRBV15 to TRBJ1-2; 7 nucleotides match TRBD1. This CDR3 is built from 16 residues. The germline CDR1 and CDR2 sequences are LNHNV and YYDKDF (reference sequence). The junction had 11 bases not matched to a gene; V was cut back by 0 bases and J by 7 bases. CDR3 DNA sequence: TGTGCCACCAGCAGAGATCGAGGGACAGCTAATCCTGGCTACACCTTC. Its protein is CATSRDRGTANPGYTF.

This rearrangement joins TRBV3-1 (or the pseudogene TRBV3-2) to TRBJ1-5; 10 bases are shared with TRBD1. The CDR3 is made up of 16 amino acids. Germline V gene sequence: CDR1 LGHDT, CDR2 YNNKEL (reference sequence). Trimming cost V 3 bases and J 5 bases; bases outside gene matches: 7. CDR3: CASSQGQGTLHQPQHF. DNA of the CDR3: TGTGCCAGCAGCCAGGGACAGGGGACCCTGCATCAGCCCCAGCATTTT.

CDR3 region: CASSRRTDYSGANVLTF. The CDR3 DNA reads TGTGCCAGCAGCCGCCGGACTGACTACTCTGGGGCCAACGTCCTGACTTTC. This rearrangement joins TRBV13 to TRBJ2-6, with a weak D call TRBD2 (5 bases). Trimming removed 5 bases at V and 0 bases at J, with 14 bases between. Germline values: CDR1 PRHDT, CDR2 FYEKMQ (reference sequence). CDR3 length: 17 residues.